Reported below is one T cell receptor (beta chain). Its target is not known. Sequencing used immunoSEQ multiplex PCR; TCRdb keeps in-frame clones, though not all of them. This sample has roughly 90,000 clones, with more than 80% found just once. This sample was included in a study of PD-1 blockade in classical Hodgkin lymphoma. Study-wide points: Significantly greater TCR diversity emerged by C4D1 in CD4+ cells but not CD8+ cells.

V was shortened by 8 bases and J by 2 bases, with 18 bases between the two germline ends. There are 15 residues in the CDR3. Germline V gives CDR1 MDHEN, CDR2 SYDVKM. After autologous stem cell transplantation all patients relapsed, and prior brentuximab vedotin exposure differed between cohorts. This rearrangement joins TRBV28 to TRBJ2-5; tentatively, D is TRBD2 (5 bases). The clonotype was recovered from a human donor with classical Hodgkin lymphoma. Specimen: peripheral blood mononuclear cells (PBMCs), collected before the second cycle of nivolumab. CDR3 sequence reads: CASLGSFYLQETQYF. The CDR3 bases are TGTGCCAGCCTAGGGAGCTTCTACCTGCAAGAGACCCAGTACTTC.